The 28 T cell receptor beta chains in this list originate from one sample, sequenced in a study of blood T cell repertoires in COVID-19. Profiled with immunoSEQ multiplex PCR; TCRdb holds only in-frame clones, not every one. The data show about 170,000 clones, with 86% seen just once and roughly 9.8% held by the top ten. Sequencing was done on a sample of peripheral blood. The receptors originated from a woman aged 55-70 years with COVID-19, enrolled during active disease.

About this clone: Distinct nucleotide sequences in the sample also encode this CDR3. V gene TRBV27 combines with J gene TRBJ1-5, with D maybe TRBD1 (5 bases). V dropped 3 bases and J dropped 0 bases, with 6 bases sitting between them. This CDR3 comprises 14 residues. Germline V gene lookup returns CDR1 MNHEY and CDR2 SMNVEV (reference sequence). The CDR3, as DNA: TGTGCCAGCAGTTTCAGGGATAGCAATCAGCCCCAGCATTTT. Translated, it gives CASSFRDSNQPQHF.

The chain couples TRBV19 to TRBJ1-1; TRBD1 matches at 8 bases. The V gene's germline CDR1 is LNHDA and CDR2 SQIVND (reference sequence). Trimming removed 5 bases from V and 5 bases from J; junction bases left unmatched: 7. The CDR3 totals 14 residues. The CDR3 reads CASSFQGARTEAFF. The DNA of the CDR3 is TGTGCCAGTAGTTTCCAGGGGGCCAGGACTGAAGCTTTCTTT.

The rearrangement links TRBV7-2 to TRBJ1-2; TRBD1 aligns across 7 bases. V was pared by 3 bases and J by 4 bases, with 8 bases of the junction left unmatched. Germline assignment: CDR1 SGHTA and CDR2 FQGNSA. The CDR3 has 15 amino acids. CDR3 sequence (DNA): TGTGCCAGCAGCTTTGGAGGGGGCGCGAGCTATGGCTACACCTTC. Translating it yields CASSFGGGASYGYTF.

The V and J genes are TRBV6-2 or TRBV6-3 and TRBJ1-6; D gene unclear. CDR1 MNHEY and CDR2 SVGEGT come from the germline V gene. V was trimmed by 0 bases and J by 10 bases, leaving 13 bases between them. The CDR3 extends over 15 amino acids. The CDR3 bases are TGTGCCAGCAGTTACTCATTAAGCGGTGGCTCACCCCTCCACTTT. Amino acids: CASSYSLSGGSPLHF.

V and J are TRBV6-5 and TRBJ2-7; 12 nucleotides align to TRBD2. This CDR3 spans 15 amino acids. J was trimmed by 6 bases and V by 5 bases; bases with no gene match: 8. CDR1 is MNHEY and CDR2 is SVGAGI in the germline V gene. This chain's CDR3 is CASSPPTSGRAEQYF. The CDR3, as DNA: TGTGCCAGCAGTCCTCCGACTAGCGGGAGAGCCGAGCAGTACTTC.

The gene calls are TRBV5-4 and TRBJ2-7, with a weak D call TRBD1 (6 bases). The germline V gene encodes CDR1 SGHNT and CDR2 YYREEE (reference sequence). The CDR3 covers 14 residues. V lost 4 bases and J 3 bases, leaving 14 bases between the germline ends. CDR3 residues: CASSDPGHRYEQYF. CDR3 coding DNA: TGTGCCAGCAGCGATCCGGGACATCGCTACGAGCAGTACTTC. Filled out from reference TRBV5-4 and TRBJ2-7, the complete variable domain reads ETGVTQSPTHLIKTRGQQVTLRCSSQSGHNTVSWYQQALGQGPQFIFQYYREEENGRGNFPPRFSGLQFPNYSSELNVNALELDDSALYLCASSDPGHRYEQYFGPGTRLTVT.

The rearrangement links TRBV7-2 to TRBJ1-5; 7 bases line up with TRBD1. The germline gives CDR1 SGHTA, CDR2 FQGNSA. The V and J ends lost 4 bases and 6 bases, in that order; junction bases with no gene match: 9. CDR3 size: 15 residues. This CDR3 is CASSSPGGRIQPQHF. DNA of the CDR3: TGTGCCAGCAGCTCCCCAGGGGGGAGGATTCAGCCCCAGCATTTT.

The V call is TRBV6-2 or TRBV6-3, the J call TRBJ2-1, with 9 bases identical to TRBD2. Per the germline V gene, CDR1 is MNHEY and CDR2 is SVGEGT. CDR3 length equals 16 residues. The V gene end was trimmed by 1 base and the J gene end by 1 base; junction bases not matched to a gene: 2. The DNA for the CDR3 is TGTGCCAGCAGTTACTGGGCGGGAGGGTCCTACAATGAGCAGTTCTTC. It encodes CASSYWAGGSYNEQFF.

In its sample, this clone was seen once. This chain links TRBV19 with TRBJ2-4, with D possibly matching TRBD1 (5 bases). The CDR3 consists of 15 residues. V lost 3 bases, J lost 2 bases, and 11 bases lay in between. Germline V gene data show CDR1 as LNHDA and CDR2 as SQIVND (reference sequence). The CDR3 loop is CASSISGQTKNIQYF. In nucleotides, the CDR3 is TGTGCCAGTAGTATTTCAGGACAAACCAAAAACATTCAGTACTTC.

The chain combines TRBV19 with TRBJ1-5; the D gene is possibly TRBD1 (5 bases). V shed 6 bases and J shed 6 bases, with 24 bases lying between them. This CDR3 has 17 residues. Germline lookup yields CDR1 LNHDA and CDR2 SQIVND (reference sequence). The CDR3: CASSPDPAGSVSQPQHF. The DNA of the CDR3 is TGTGCCAGTAGCCCCGATCCAGCAGGGTCAGTAAGTCAGCCCCAGCATTTT.

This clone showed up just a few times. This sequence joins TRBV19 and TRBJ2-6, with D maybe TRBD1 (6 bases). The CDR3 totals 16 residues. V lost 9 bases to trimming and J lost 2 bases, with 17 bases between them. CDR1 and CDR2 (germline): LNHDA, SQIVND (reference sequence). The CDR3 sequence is CASRDRIKTGANVLTF. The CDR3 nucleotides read TGTGCCAGCAGAGACAGGATCAAGACTGGGGCCAACGTCCTGACTTTC.

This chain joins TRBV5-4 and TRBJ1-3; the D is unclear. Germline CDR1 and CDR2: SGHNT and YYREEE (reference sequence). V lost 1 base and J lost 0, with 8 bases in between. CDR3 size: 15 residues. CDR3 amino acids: CASSLRRSSGNTIYF. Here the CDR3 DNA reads TGTGCCAGCAGCTTGCGGCGGAGCTCTGGAAACACCATATATTTT.

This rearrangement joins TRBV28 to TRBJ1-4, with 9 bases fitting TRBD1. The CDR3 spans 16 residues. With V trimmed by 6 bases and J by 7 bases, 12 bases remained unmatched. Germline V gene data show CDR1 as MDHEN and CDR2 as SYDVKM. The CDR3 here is CASRFRGGQGIEKLFF. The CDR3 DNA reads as TGTGCCAGCAGGTTCCGGGGGGGACAGGGTATTGAAAAACTGTTTTTT.

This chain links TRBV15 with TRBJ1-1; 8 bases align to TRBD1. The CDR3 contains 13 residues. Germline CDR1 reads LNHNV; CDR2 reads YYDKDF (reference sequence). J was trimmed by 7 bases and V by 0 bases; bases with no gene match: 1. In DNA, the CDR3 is TGTGCCACCAGCAGAGACAGGGGGCTTGAAGCTTTCTTT. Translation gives CATSRDRGLEAFF.

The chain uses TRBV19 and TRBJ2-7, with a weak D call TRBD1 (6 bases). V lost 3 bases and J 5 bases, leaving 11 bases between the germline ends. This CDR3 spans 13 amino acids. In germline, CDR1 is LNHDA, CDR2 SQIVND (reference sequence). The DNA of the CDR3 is TGTGCCAGTAGTATCAACAGGGTGAACGAGCAGTACTTC. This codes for CASSINRVNEQYF.

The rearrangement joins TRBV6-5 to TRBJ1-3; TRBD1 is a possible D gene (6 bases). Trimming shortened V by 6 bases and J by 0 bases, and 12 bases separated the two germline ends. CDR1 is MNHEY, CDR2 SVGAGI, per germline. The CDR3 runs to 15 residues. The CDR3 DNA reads TGTGCCAGCAGCCCCGACAGGAGCTCTGGAAACACCATATATTTT. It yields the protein CASSPDRSSGNTIYF.

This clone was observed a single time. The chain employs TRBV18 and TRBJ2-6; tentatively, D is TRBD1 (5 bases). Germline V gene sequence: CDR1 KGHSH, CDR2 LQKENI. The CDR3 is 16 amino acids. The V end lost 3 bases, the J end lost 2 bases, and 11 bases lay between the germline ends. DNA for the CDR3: TGTGCCAGCTCACCCCCAGGGCGGACTGGGGCCAACGTCCTGACTTTC. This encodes CASSPPGRTGANVLTF.

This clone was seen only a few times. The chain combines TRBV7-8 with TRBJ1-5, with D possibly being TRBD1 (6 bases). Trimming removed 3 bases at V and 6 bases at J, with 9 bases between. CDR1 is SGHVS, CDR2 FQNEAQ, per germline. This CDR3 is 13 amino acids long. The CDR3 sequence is CASSLTGGQPQHF. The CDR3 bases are TGTGCCAGCAGCTTGACAGGAGGTCAGCCCCAGCATTTT.

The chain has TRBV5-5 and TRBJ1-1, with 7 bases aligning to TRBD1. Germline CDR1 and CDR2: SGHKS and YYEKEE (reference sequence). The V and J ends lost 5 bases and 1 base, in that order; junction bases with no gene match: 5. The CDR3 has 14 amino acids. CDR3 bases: TGTGCCAGCAGAAGTGCAGGGGGGAACACTGAAGCTTTCTTT. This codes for CASRSAGGNTEAFF.

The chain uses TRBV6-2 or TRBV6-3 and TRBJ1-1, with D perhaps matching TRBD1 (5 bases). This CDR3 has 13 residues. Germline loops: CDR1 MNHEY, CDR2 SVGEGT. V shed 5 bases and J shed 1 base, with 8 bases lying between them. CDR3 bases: TGTGCCAGCAGTCGGACAAAGAACACTGAAGCTTTCTTT. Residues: CASSRTKNTEAFF.

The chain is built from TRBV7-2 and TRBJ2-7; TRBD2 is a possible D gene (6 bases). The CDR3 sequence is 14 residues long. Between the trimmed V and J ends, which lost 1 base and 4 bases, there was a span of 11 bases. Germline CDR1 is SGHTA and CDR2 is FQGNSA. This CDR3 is CASSLGLAPYEQYF. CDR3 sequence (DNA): TGTGCCAGCAGCTTAGGTCTAGCGCCGTACGAGCAGTACTTC.

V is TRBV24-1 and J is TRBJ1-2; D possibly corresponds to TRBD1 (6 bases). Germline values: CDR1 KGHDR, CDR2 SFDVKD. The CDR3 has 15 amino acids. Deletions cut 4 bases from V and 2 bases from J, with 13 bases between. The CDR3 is CATSDPRGRNYGYTF. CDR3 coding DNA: TGTGCCACCAGTGACCCTAGGGGGAGAAACTATGGCTACACCTTC.

The chain's CDR3 is CASSRGNTEAFF. CDR3 coding DNA: TGTGCCAGCAGCCGCGGGAACACTGAAGCTTTCTTT. This chain connects TRBV7-9 to TRBJ1-1; D gene uncertain. Germline loops: CDR1 SEHNR, CDR2 FQNEAQ (reference sequence). V was shortened by 5 bases and J by 1 base, with 5 bases between the two germline ends. This CDR3 spans 12 amino acids.

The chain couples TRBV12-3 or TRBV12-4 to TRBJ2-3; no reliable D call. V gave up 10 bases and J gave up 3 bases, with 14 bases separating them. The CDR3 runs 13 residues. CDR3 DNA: TGTGCCACCGGTAGCCGGGTTACAGATACGCAGTATTTT. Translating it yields CATGSRVTDTQYF.

CDR3 residues: CAWTSSPYEQYF. As DNA, the CDR3 is TGTGCCTGGACTAGCTCCCCCTACGAGCAGTACTTC. This chain links TRBV30 with TRBJ2-7, with D possibly TRBD2 on 5 matching bases. This CDR3 is 12 amino acids long. Deletions cut 4 bases from V and 2 bases from J, with 9 bases between. CDR1 and CDR2 from the germline V gene are GTSNPN and SVGIG (reference sequence).

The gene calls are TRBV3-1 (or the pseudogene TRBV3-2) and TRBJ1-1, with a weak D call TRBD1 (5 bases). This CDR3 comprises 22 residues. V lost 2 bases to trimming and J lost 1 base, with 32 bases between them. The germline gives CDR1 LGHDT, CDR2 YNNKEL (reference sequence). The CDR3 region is CASSQPQIIGTYYRRENTEAFF. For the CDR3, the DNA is TGTGCCAGCAGCCAACCCCAAATAATCGGCACGTACTACAGGAGGGAGAACACTGAAGCTTTCTTT.

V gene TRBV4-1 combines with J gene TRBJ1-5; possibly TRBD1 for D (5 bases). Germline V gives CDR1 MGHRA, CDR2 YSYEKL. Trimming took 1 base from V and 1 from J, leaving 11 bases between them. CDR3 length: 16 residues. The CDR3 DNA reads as TGCGCCAGCAGCCAAGTTGGGGGAGGCAGCAATCAGCCCCAGCATTTT. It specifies CASSQVGGGSNQPQHF.

Written as DNA, the CDR3 is TGTGCCAGCAGCTTCTATATGTCTGGGGCCAACGTCCTGACTTTC. Protein product: CASSFYMSGANVLTF. The rearrangement links TRBV7-9 to TRBJ2-6; D is ambiguous. Trimming removed 3 bases from V and 1 base from J, with 7 bases in between. The CDR3 contains 15 residues. Germline assignment: CDR1 SEHNR and CDR2 FQNEAQ (reference sequence).